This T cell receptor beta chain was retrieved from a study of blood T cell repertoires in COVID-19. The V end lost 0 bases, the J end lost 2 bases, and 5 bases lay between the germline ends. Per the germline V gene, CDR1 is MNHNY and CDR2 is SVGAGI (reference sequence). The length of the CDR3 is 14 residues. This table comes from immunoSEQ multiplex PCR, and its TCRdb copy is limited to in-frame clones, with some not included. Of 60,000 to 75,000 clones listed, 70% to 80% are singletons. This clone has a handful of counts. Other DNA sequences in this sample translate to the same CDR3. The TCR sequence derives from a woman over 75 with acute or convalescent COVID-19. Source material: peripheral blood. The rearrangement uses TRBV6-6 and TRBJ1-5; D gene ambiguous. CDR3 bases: TGTGCCAGCAGTTACTCGACACGCAATCAGCCCCAGCATTTT. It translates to CASSYSTRNQPQHF.